Following are 25 T cell receptor beta chains from one sample sequenced in a study of graft-versus-host responses after intestinal transplantation. TCRdb keeps only in-frame clones here, not all; method: immunoSEQ multiplex PCR. The profile shows 20,000 to 30,000 clones, over 75% of them singletons. The sample here was PBMCs, taken just over 450 days after intestinal transplant. These receptors all come from a human patient who received an intestinal transplant, so some T cells may come from the graft donor.

The gene calls are TRBV28 and TRBJ1-1; 12 positions match TRBD1. V shed 6 bases and J 4 bases; nucleotides not matched to a gene: 12. The CDR3 totals 17 residues. Per germline, CDR1 MDHEN and CDR2 SYDVKM. The CDR3 DNA sequence: TGTGCCAGCAGCCCTTGGGGCCCGGGACAGGGGGCCACTGAAGCTTTCTTT. Amino acid sequence: CASSPWGPGQGATEAFF.

V and J are TRBV18 and TRBJ1-3; no definite D call. CDR1 and CDR2 from the germline V gene are KGHSH and LQKENI. V lost 3 bases and J 2 bases, leaving 11 bases between the germline ends. The length of the CDR3 is 15 residues. CDR3 sequence reads: CASSPSPRAGNTIYF. Written as DNA, the CDR3 is TGTGCCAGCTCACCGAGTCCGAGGGCTGGAAACACCATATATTTT.

The V call is TRBV6-5, the J call TRBJ2-3; D is unclear. Per the germline V gene, CDR1 is MNHEY and CDR2 is SVGAGI. The CDR3 is 14 residues long. V dropped 7 bases and J dropped 4 bases, with 15 bases sitting between them. The CDR3 loop is CASTPRLRSDTQYF. CDR3 bases: TGTGCCAGCACCCCGAGGCTGAGGTCAGATACGCAGTATTTT.

The CDR3 DNA sequence: TGCGCCAGCAGCCAAGGGACAGGGGGCGCGGGCTATGGCTACACCTTC. It yields the protein CASSQGTGGAGYGYTF. The rearrangement joins TRBV4-1 to TRBJ1-2, with 11 bases matching TRBD1. The CDR3 extends over 16 amino acids. Germline trimming cut 1 base from V and 4 bases from J; bases unmatched to any gene: 5. Per the germline V gene, CDR1 is MGHRA and CDR2 is YSYEKL.

V is TRBV6-5 and J is TRBJ1-2; D not resolved. Germline assignment: CDR1 MNHEY and CDR2 SVGAGI. V shed 5 bases and J shed 0 bases, with 4 bases lying between them. The CDR3 length is 12 residues. Here the CDR3 reads CASSGSNYGYTF. The CDR3 nucleotides read TGTGCCAGCAGTGGATCTAACTATGGCTACACCTTC.

The rearrangement uses TRBV5-1 and TRBJ2-7; 7 nucleotides match TRBD1. CDR3 length equals 14 residues. J gave up 6 bases and V 3 bases, and 9 bases lay outside the gene matches. Germline V gene sequence: CDR1 SGHRS, CDR2 YFSETQ. CDR3 coding DNA: TGCGCCAGCAGCTACCTGACAGGGTCAGGCGAGCAGTACTTC. Amino acids: CASSYLTGSGEQYF.

The V gene is TRBV11-3, the J gene TRBJ2-2; tentatively, D is TRBD1 or TRBD2 (5 bases each). Between the trimmed V and J ends, which lost 4 bases and 5 bases, there was a span of 17 bases. The germline V gene has CDR1 SGHNT and CDR2 YENEEA. This CDR3 contains 16 residues. CDR3 DNA: TGTGCCAGCAGCTCCCCTGGGGGTGAAGGGACCGGGGAGCTGTTTTTT. Translated: CASSSPGGEGTGELFF.

This clone was detected only a few times. CDR3 nucleotides: TGTGCCAGCAGCTTGATAGGGACTAGCTACGAGCAGTACTTC. It is translated as CASSLIGTSYEQYF. The chain has TRBV5-5 and TRBJ2-7, with 8 bases fitting TRBD2. The CDR3 spans 14 residues. Per the germline V gene, CDR1 is SGHKS and CDR2 is YYEKEE (reference sequence). With V trimmed by 1 base and J by 3 bases, 3 bases remained unmatched.

This chain uses TRBV7-3 with TRBJ2-1; D might be TRBD2 (6 bases). CDR3 size: 19 residues. The V end lost 1 base, the J end lost 0 bases, and 19 bases lay between the germline ends. Germline loops: CDR1 SGHTA, CDR2 FQGTGA. The CDR3 is CASSLKAGPLFSSYNEQFF. The CDR3 nucleotides read TGTGCCAGCAGCTTAAAGGCGGGGCCACTATTTAGCTCCTACAATGAGCAGTTCTTC.

The chain has TRBV20-1 and TRBJ2-2; no clear D. Trimming removed 6 bases from V and 7 bases from J, with 9 bases in between. The CDR3 sequence is 11 residues long. CDR1 is DFQATT and CDR2 is SNEGSKA in the germline V gene (reference sequence). As DNA, the CDR3 is TGCAGTGCCCATAGGCGCGGGGAGCTGTTTTTT. Encoded protein: CSAHRRGELFF.

The chain links TRBV7-9 to TRBJ2-1; D gene unclear. This CDR3 is built from 12 residues. V lost 11 bases and J 8 bases, leaving 16 bases between the germline ends. From germline, CDR1 is SEHNR and CDR2 FQNEAQ (reference sequence). CDR3 protein: CAGPTPPDEQFF. The CDR3 DNA sequence: TGTGCCGGTCCCACTCCCCCCGATGAGCAGTTCTTC.

This chain uses TRBV7-9 with TRBJ2-7, with 8 bases that match TRBD2. Germline V gives CDR1 SEHNR, CDR2 FQNEAQ (reference sequence). V shed 8 bases, J shed 0 bases, and the junction held 9 bases outside the gene matches. The CDR3 sequence is 15 residues long. CDR3 in DNA: TGTGCCAGCTCCGGGACTAGGACTAGCTCCTACGAGCAGTACTTC. Translating gives CASSGTRTSSYEQYF.

The chain is built from TRBV21-1 and TRBJ2-5; the DNA was not compared with TRBD1, the D call given in the table. TRBV21-1 is a pseudogene segment. This CDR3 has 14 amino acids. The CDR3 DNA follows: TGTGCCAGCAGCAAACCGTCGTGGGGACAGGGGCCGTACTTC. Translating it yields CASSKPSWGQGPYF.

The chain links TRBV28 to TRBJ2-5, with D perhaps matching TRBD2 (6 bases). Trimming shortened V by 8 bases and J by 2 bases, and 15 bases separated the two germline ends. The germline V gene encodes CDR1 MDHEN and CDR2 SYDVKM. The CDR3 runs to 14 residues. DNA for the CDR3: TGTGCCAGCTCCTACGGGAGCAGACAAGAGACCCAGTACTTC. Its protein product is CASSYGSRQETQYF.

The chain joins TRBV7-8 to TRBJ1-5; no reliable D call. This CDR3 region has 12 residues. V shed 0 bases and J shed 4 bases, with 1 base lying between them. Germline lookup yields CDR1 SGHVS and CDR2 FQNEAQ. CDR3 residues: CASSLANQPQHF. In DNA form, the CDR3 reads TGTGCCAGCAGCTTAGCGAATCAGCCCCAGCATTTT. The complete variable domain, with remaining parts taken from reference TRBV7-8 and TRBJ1-5, reads GAGVSQSPRYKVAKRGQDVALRCDPISGHVSLFWYQQALGQGPEFLTYFQNEAQLDKSGLPSDRFFAERPEGSVSTLKIQRTQQEDSAVYLCASSLANQPQHFGDGTRLSIL.

CDR3 residues: CASSRDGSSYNEQFF. CDR3 sequence (DNA): TGTGCCAGCAGCCGGGACGGAAGCTCCTACAATGAGCAGTTCTTC. The chain recombines TRBV7-3 with TRBJ2-1; D possibly uses TRBD1 or TRBD2 (5 bases each). Germline V CDR1 and CDR2: SGHTA, FQGTGA. The CDR3 spans 15 residues. V lost 5 bases to trimming and J lost 0 bases, with 11 bases between them.

J is TRBJ2-3 and V is TRBV5-8; D is perhaps TRBD1 (5 bases). Germline values: CDR1 SGHTS, CDR2 YDEGEE. V lost 2 bases to trimming and J lost 1 base, with 8 bases between them. This CDR3 spans 14 amino acids. The CDR3 is CASSLGARTDTQYF. The CDR3 nucleotides are TGTGCCAGCAGCTTAGGGGCACGCACAGATACGCAGTATTTT.

This chain joins TRBV19 and TRBJ2-5; 12 nucleotides match TRBD2. There are 21 residues in the CDR3. The ends lost 0 bases at V and 2 bases at J; junction bases unmatched: 16. Germline CDR1 LNHDA, CDR2 SQIVND (reference sequence). CDR3 bases: TGTGCCAGTAGTATAGAGGCTGCTACCCCTATGACTAGCGGGAGACAAGAGACCCAGTACTTC. Encoded protein: CASSIEAATPMTSGRQETQYF.

CDR3 protein: CASKRDRGQETQYF. The DNA of the CDR3 is TGTGCCAGCAAGCGGGACAGGGGTCAAGAGACCCAGTACTTC. The chain joins TRBV2 to TRBJ2-5, with 10 bases that match TRBD1. J was trimmed by 2 bases and V by 7 bases; bases with no gene match: 4. This CDR3 region has 14 residues. In germline, CDR1 is SNHLY, CDR2 FYNNEI. The entire variable domain, with the rest obtained from reference TRBV2 and TRBJ2-5, is as follows: EPEVTQTPSHQVTQMGQEVILRCVPISNHLYFYWYRQILGQKVEFLVSFYNNEISEKSEIFDDQFSVERPDGSNFTLKIRSTKLEDSAMYFCASKRDRGQETQYFGPGTRLLVL.

The chain has TRBV10-3 and TRBJ2-1; TRBD2 agrees at 7 bases. V shed 0 bases and J 4 bases; nucleotides not matched to a gene: 6. CDR3 length: 16 amino acids. Germline V lookup: CDR1 ENHRY, CDR2 SYGVKD. The CDR3, as DNA: TGTGCCATCAGTGAGTCGCGCCTAGCGGAATACAATGAGCAGTTCTTC. This codes for CAISESRLAEYNEQFF.

This sequence joins TRBV4-2 and TRBJ2-2, with TRBD1 identical over 9 bases. The V gene end was trimmed by 4 bases and the J gene end by 4 bases; junction bases not matched to a gene: 7. Germline CDR1 LGHNA, CDR2 YNFKEQ. The CDR3 sequence is 16 residues long. CDR3 sequence reads: CASSPPGQGSTGELFF. The CDR3, as DNA: TGTGCCAGCAGCCCCCCAGGACAGGGGAGCACCGGGGAGCTGTTTTTT.

The genes are TRBV20-1 and TRBJ2-7; D gene uncertain. V lost 1 base and J lost 1, with 2 bases in between. CDR1 is DFQATT and CDR2 is SNEGSKA in the germline V gene (reference sequence). This CDR3 comprises 11 residues. The chain's CDR3 is CSARASYEQYF. The CDR3 DNA follows: TGCAGTGCTAGAGCGTCCTACGAGCAGTACTTC.

The chain carries TRBV7-9 and TRBJ2-1, with 8 bases fitting TRBD2. J was trimmed by 5 bases and V by 2 bases; bases with no gene match: 5. This CDR3 spans 15 amino acids. Germline V gene data show CDR1 as SEHNR and CDR2 as FQNEAQ (reference sequence). The CDR3 reads CASSLIGTSDNEQFF. The CDR3 DNA reads as TGTGCCAGCAGCTTAATCGGGACTAGTGACAATGAGCAGTTCTTC.

The genes are TRBV19 and TRBJ2-7; 7 nucleotides line up with TRBD2. Germline trimming cut 4 bases from V and 5 bases from J; bases unmatched to any gene: 5. Germline V lookup: CDR1 LNHDA, CDR2 SQIVND (reference sequence). The CDR3 is 13 residues long. CDR3: CASSRTRLNEQYF. The CDR3 DNA reads as TGTGCCAGTAGTAGGACTAGACTGAACGAGCAGTACTTC.

This chain connects TRBV28 to TRBJ1-4; the D is unclear. The germline V gene encodes CDR1 MDHEN and CDR2 SYDVKM. With 6 bases removed from V and 8 bases from J, the gap between germline ends came to 19 bases. The CDR3 runs 15 residues. This CDR3 is CASSPFRNREEKLFF. CDR3 sequence (DNA): TGTGCCAGCAGCCCCTTCAGGAACCGCGAGGAAAAACTGTTTTTT.